This T cell receptor beta chain originates from a study of neoadjuvant anti-PD-1 for oral cavity cancer. As for the study in general: Patients without progression got a fourth dose around day 43.

This CDR3 comprises 13 residues. Trimming stripped 0 bases from V and 9 bases from J, with 12 bases between. Germline V CDR1 and CDR2: MNHEY, SVGAGI. As to time point: after neoadjuvant nivolumab, at surgical resection. The method was immunoSEQ multiplex PCR; TCRdb's version includes in-frame clones alone and lacks a portion of them. The sample holds 11,000 to 15,000 clones, roughly 69% seen once. This sequence originates from a person aged 40-85 years with oral cavity squamous cell carcinoma. The chain employs TRBV6-5 and TRBJ2-7; D gene ambiguous. The sample consisted of PBMCs, taken after nivolumab (anti-PD-1) treatment. This CDR3 reads CASSYSGDHGQYF. In DNA form, the CDR3 reads TGTGCCAGCAGTTACTCTGGTGACCACGGGCAGTACTTC.